Listed below are T cell receptor beta chains from one sample, sequenced in a study of blood T cell repertoires in COVID-19. The assay was immunoSEQ multiplex PCR, and TCRdb's table has in-frame clones only and misses some. The sample lists around 250,000 clones, around 88% occurring once. Input material: peripheral blood. All receptors come from a man older than 75 with acute or convalescent COVID-19. CDR3s include the opening cysteine and the closing phenylalanine or tryptophan. The D gene is left open where the match is weak. Clone size is stated in some rows and not others, as once, few, many or a class when expanded.

TRBJ2-6,TRBV3-1/TRBV3-2,few,TRBD2,CASSQYGGISNSGANVLTF,TGTGCCAGCAGCCAATACGGGGGGATCTCAAACTCTGGGGCCAACGTCCTGACTTTC
TRBJ2-7,TRBV11-2,.,TRBD2,CASSTRLADSYEQYF,TGTGCCAGCAGCACCCGACTAGCGGATAGCTACGAGCAGTACTTC
TRBJ2-2,TRBV7-2,.,.,CASSVWGPGELFF,TGTGCCAGCAGCGTCTGGGGGCCCGGGGAGCTGTTTTTT
TRBJ2-2,TRBV7-6,.,.,CASSRGSGLNTGELFF,TGTGCCAGCAGCCGAGGGTCTGGGTTGAACACCGGGGAGCTGTTTTTT
TRBJ2-1,TRBV7-9,.,TRBD2,CASSLGWTRLAGKGDEQFF,TGTGCCAGCAGTCTGGGTTGGACTAGACTAGCGGGGAAAGGGGATGAGCAGTTCTTC
TRBJ2-1,TRBV7-6,.,.,CASSGAARAIGNEQFF,TGTGCCAGCAGTGGGGCGGCACGAGCTATCGGCAATGAGCAGTTCTTC
TRBJ2-7,TRBV28,.,TRBD2,CASSSPGGAYEQYF,TGTGCCAGCAGTTCCCCGGGGGGTGCCTACGAGCAGTACTTC
TRBJ2-3,TRBV5-1,.,TRBD2,CASSLAGTSGDTQYF,TGCGCCAGCAGCTTGGCCGGGACTAGCGGAGATACGCAGTATTTT
TRBJ1-4,TRBV9,.,TRBD1,CASSITQGAGEKLFF,TGTGCCAGCAGTATAACACAGGGGGCGGGGGAAAAACTGTTTTTT
TRBJ2-7,TRBV11-2,.,.,CASSVGTGINF,.
TRBJ2-7,TRBV7-6,.,TRBD2,CASSASGILSYEQYF,TGTGCCAGCAGCGCTAGCGGGATCCTCTCCTACGAGCAGTACTTC
TRBJ1-1,TRBV5-1,.,.,CASSPGPGTDEAFF,TGCGCCAGCAGCCCTGGCCCGGGAACGGATGAAGCTTTCTTT
TRBJ2-1,TRBV29-1,.,.,CSVVVSVNEQFF,TGCAGCGTTGTGGTTAGCGTAAACGAGCAGTTCTTC
TRBJ2-2,TRBV4-2,few,TRBD2,CASSHGGRESGELFF,TGTGCCAGCAGCCACGGCGGGAGGGAATCCGGGGAGCTGTTTTTT
TRBJ1-1,TRBV6-5,.,.,CASSPRGDTEAFF,TGTGCCAGCAGTCCCCGGGGTGACACTGAAGCTTTCTTT
TRBJ2-5,TRBV18,.,TRBD1,CASSPGTDQETQYF,TGTGCCAGCTCTCCCGGGACAGACCAAGAGACCCAGTACTTC
TRBJ2-2,TRBV7-9,.,TRBD2,CASTPRGVRTGELFF,TGTGCCAGCACCCCCCGGGGGGTTCGCACCGGGGAGCTGTTTTTT
TRBJ2-3,TRBV5-1,once,TRBD1,CASSLGQETDTQYF,TGCGCCAGCAGCCTAGGACAGGAAACAGATACGCAGTATTTT
TRBJ2-5,TRBV28,.,TRBD2,CASFSGSTAQETQYF,TGTGCCAGTTTTAGCGGGAGCACCGCACAAGAGACCCAGTACTTC
TRBJ1-4,TRBV28,.,.,CASSRQPINEKLFF,TGTGCCAGCAGCAGACAGCCCATTAATGAAAAACTGTTTTTT
TRBJ1-6,TRBV7-3,.,.,CASSRDGSSYNSPLHF,TGTGCCAGCAGCCGGGACGGGAGCTCCTATAATTCACCCCTCCACTTT
TRBJ2-7,TRBV10-1,.,.,CASSDSVPPVRQYF,TGCGCCAGCAGTGATTCGGTTCCCCCCGTTCGGCAGTACTTC
TRBJ2-4,TRBV3-1/TRBV3-2,.,.,CASSQYLGRGADIQYF,TGTGCCAGCAGCCAATACCTGGGACGCGGGGCGGACATTCAGTACTTC
TRBJ2-7,TRBV21-1,.,.,CARGAGDEQYF,TGTGCCAGAGGGGCAGGGGACGAGCAGTACTTC
TRBJ2-2,TRBV18,.,.,CASSPLGGPNTGELFF,TGTGCCAGCTCACCTCTGGGGGGGCCGAACACCGGGGAGCTGTTTTTT
TRBJ1-5,TRBV6-2/TRBV6-3,.,TRBD1,CASSRGGSNQPQHF,TGTGCCAGCAGCAGGGGGGGAAGCAATCAGCCCCAGCATTTT
TRBJ1-1,TRBV27,.,TRBD1,CASRGGQGGLVGTEAFF,TGTGCCAGCAGGGGGGGACAGGGGGGACTGGTTGGGACTGAAGCTTTCTTT
TRBJ1-6,TRBV28,.,TRBD1,CASTGGIFPLHF,TGTGCCAGCACAGGGGGAATCTTCCCCCTCCACTTT
TRBJ2-7,TRBV3-1/TRBV3-2,.,.,CASSNGLSSYEQYF,TGTGCCAGCAGCAACGGTCTTAGCTCCTACGAGCAGTACTTC
TRBJ2-2,TRBV5-1,few,.,CASSIRTSTGELFF,TGCGCCAGCAGCATCCGTACTTCGACCGGGGAGCTGTTTTTT
TRBJ2-2,TRBV19,.,.,CASSIDLGRTTGELFF,TGTGCCAGTAGTATAGATCTTGGTCGCACAACCGGGGAGCTGTTTTTT
TRBJ2-7,TRBV5-1,.,.,CASSPRPTGDYEQYF,TGCGCCAGCAGCCCCCGGCCGACAGGAGATTACGAGCAGTACTTC
TRBJ1-3,TRBV5-1,.,.,CASSLEGRERGNTIYF,TGCGCCAGCAGCTTGGAAGGCAGGGAAAGAGGAAACACCATATATTTT
TRBJ2-1,TRBV5-1,.,.,CASSLVGGTYNEQFF,TGCGCCAGCAGCTTGGTTGGGGGGACCTACAATGAGCAGTTCTTC
TRBJ1-1,TRBV18,.,TRBD1,CASLTGLLSSGTEAFF,TGTGCCAGCCTGACAGGGTTACTCTCTTCTGGCACTGAAGCTTTCTTT
TRBJ2-7,TRBV9,.,TRBD1,CASSGEGQGAHEQYF,TGTGCCAGCAGCGGGGAGGGACAGGGGGCCCACGAGCAGTACTTC
TRBJ2-1,TRBV28,.,TRBD1,CASSWTGGGYNEQFF,TGTGCCAGCAGTTGGACAGGGGGGGGCTACAATGAGCAGTTCTTC
TRBJ2-5,TRBV3-1/TRBV3-2,.,TRBD2,CASSHPGLADGGETQYF,TGTGCCAGCAGCCACCCGGGACTAGCGGACGGAGGGGAGACCCAGTACTTC
TRBJ2-4,TRBV30,.,.,CAWGGRGNIQYF,TGTGCCTGGGGGGGCCGAGGGAACATTCAGTACTTC